This T cell receptor (beta chain) appears in the sequencing data of a study of cytomegalovirus exposure and HLA in healthy donors (TCRdb year 2017). Study-wide context: An earlier analysis of roughly 570 of the donors reported 250 to 300 Gb of sequence data and about 120 million unique TCR beta sequences obtained from about 170 million T cells. An earlier analysis of fewer than 700 of the donors applied high-throughput TCR beta sequencing to assess whether each TCR beta V gene segment acted as functional or pseudogenic. The study profiled the T cell repertoires of 550 to 700 subjects by immunosequencing and related them to cytomegalovirus serostatus. All discovery cohort repertoires had been generated using a single sequencing platform. Across roughly 420 genotyped donors of the cohort, an average of roughly 250,000 unique TCR beta nucleotide sequences per donor were sequenced, and around 19% of those sequences were non-productive. A separate validation cohort of roughly 110 different subjects was used in addition to the approximately 640-subject first cohort. A later genetic analysis took genome-wide SNP genotypes for about 60% of the roughly 670 donors and used that subset as a discovery cohort. The later analysis used no new phenotypic data to find candidate immune exposures, relying instead on TCR beta sequences and their occurrence across donors. About 300 gigabases of sequencing data and around 85 million unique TCR sequences made up an early release that covered roughly 670 HLA-typed donors. Donor age, sex, ethnicity and CMV serostatus were collected together with the repertoire data. Class I and class II HLA loci were covered by the typing at four-digit resolution. Because of strong linkage in the cohort, roughly 5 DR-DQ haplotypes were treated as single units for association and clustering. A later analysis re-examined previously published TCR beta repertoires from more than 550 donors and added high-resolution HLA genotyping to investigate patterns of TCR occurrence. Typing coverage varied by locus: roughly 620-640 donors for A, B, C, DRB1 and DQB1; approximately 560 for DQA1; more than 600 for DPA1; fewer than 480 for DPB1. To predict cytomegalovirus infection status, the study brought together high-throughput TCR immunosequencing, statistical association of individual TCRs with disease status, and machine learning. The genetic ancestry cluster associated with self-reported Caucasian donors included 81% of the roughly 410 genotyped donors. The study was designed to test whether signatures of past pathogen exposure could be identified by cataloging public T cell receptors. Summary of the overall study and its limitations: According to a later analysis, TCR association rates differed among HLA loci, with DRB1 alleles showing the most associated TCRs and HLA-C alleles showing the fewest. A later analysis found that HLA-associated TCR beta chains were more clonally expanded and had lower generation probabilities than equally common non-associated chains. Assigning TCR associations to individual alleles was difficult when HLA alleles, especially DR and DQ, strongly co-occurred. While some public TCRs were present in many individuals, most TCR sequences turned up only very rarely across donors. In a later analysis, 16,951 TCR beta sequences were associated with specific HLA alleles at a false discovery rate of 0.05. A total of 150 to 200 TCR beta chains were listed by the study as associated with cytomegalovirus. The presence/absence analyses assumed that sequencing depth was roughly uniform across donors, and that assumption may not be true. An earlier analysis of approximately 530 of the donors showed that most TCR beta V segments appeared in productive rearrangements either about 87% or about 30% of the time, which broadly matched IMGT annotations. A further reported finding was that TCR beta sequences accurately predicted the HLA-A and HLA-B alleles for most subjects in the first cohort. The sequencing pipeline was judged likely to have produced a cluster of highly shared sequence variants as a technical artifact. In a later analysis, several top co-occurrence clusters were reported to appear linked to parvovirus B19, influenza, CMV and Epstein-Barr virus. Linkage disequilibrium might explain the correlated functional status among segregating V segments, but an unknown experimental factor could not be ruled out. The only immune exposure information available for the cohort was CMV serostatus. A later analysis found that most CMV-associated TCR beta chains appeared HLA-restricted, with HLA associations seemingly driven largely by CMV exposure. In a later genetic analysis, a missense DCLRE1C variant was associated with V-gene and J-gene trimming of TCR beta chains, and the association was replicated in an independent cohort. In both the original and validation cohorts, the classifier was reported to diagnose cytomegalovirus status with high specificity and sensitivity. This cohort had only TCR beta chains sequenced, and the lack of alpha or paired-chain data limited which features could be detected. The 87-base-pair reads could not distinguish some IMGT-functional V segments, including TRBV6-2 and TRBV6-3, so those segments were excluded. According to a later genetic analysis, donors in an Asian-associated ancestry cluster had fewer N-insertions in productive TCRs than the roughly 700-donor mean. Because counts were too low, roughly 18 rarely observed V segments, including chromosome 9 orphons, were left out of the earlier analysis of over 550 of the donors. HLA typing was unavailable for some donors at each locus, so association tests used only the typed subset. It was suggested by the authors that the approach could potentially be generalized to other disease states and immunological phenotypes. Three of the identified cytomegalovirus-associated TCR beta chains were confirmed in vitro to be specific for cytomegalovirus antigens.

The cohort consisted of more than 650 healthy bone marrow donors. Cohort members were all nominally healthy when sampled, although unrecorded immune exposures were likely present. The donor tested CMV seropositive and was one of the 289 seropositive cohort members. Every donor gave a peripheral blood sample, and the peripheral blood mononuclear cells from that sample were used for TCR beta sequencing. The Qiagen DNeasy Blood Extraction Kit was used to extract genomic DNA from the blood cell samples. The library was prepared using the immunoSEQ multiplex PCR assay. For the multiplex PCR, a mixture combining 60 forward primers for TCR Vbeta segments and 13 reverse primers for TCR Jbeta segments was used. The CDR3 region of rearranged TCR beta genes was amplified from genomic DNA with a multiplex PCR assay. On the Illumina HiSeq System, the amplified TCR beta libraries were sequenced as 87-base-pair reads. Concerning the study's data processing: A later analysis counted about 80 million unique TCR beta chains across the 666 repertoires, and roughly 11 million of these chains were shared by at least two donors. To remove PCR and sequencing errors, raw reads were error-corrected and collapsed into unique sequences using a nearest-neighbor algorithm that merged closely related sequences. CDR3 sequences were aligned to IMGT reference sequences to assign V, D and J gene segments. For a sequence to be retained, at least a six-nucleotide match to both a V gene segment and a J gene segment was required. Rearrangements were classified as productive when the CDR3 lacked stop codons and remained in frame with V and J, and all other rearrangements were classified as non-productive. CDR3 was defined by IMGT convention, running from the second conserved V-encoded cysteine to the conserved J-encoded phenylalanine. In an earlier analysis of roughly 580 of the donors, sequences lacking an unambiguous match to a single V gene segment were excluded. In an earlier analysis of several hundred of the donors, V segments were called functional above 56.7% productive rearrangements and were called segregating when the between-donor standard deviation exceeded 5%. A statistical classification framework was built for diagnosing cytomegalovirus status from the catalog of TCR beta chain sequences. In a later analysis, TCR nucleotide sequences were compared against IMGT/GENE-DB human TR gene sequences so that V and J genes could be assigned. Using the TCRdist pipeline, a later analysis assigned CDR3 sequences along with most-parsimonious VDJ recombination scenarios. In a later analysis, each TCR beta chain was defined by its CDR3 amino acid sequence together with its V-gene family, and reads without a unique V-gene family were excluded. To address suspected cross-contamination and a sequencing artifact, a later analysis removed under 600 highly shared, low-generation-probability nucleotide sequences. In a later analysis, a clonal expansion index for each public chain was calculated from normalized within-repertoire ranks of inferred template counts. Generation probabilities in a later analysis came from a VDJ recombination model fitted to out-of-frame rearrangements, and those results were checked against IGoR. In a later analysis, TCR-TCR, TCR-HLA and TCR-CMV co-occurrence was scored with hypergeometric tests, and a repertoire-size bias correction was applied to TCR pairs. To estimate false discovery rates, a later analysis permuted the HLA or CMV assignments 20 times. In a later analysis, co-occurring TCRs were grouped using DBSCAN, and TCRdist sequence similarity was added for clustering within HLA-allele-positive subsets. For co-occurrence clustering, repertoires with fewer than 30,000 or more than 120,000 public chains were excluded, along with about five repertoires with anomalous nucleotide sharing. The source is immuneACCESS, and TCRdb retained only in-frame sequences with V and J called. Part of the clones is not carried over; for the studies checked, unresolved V genes explain less than half of this, and the remainder is unexplained. D and trimming were read from the DNA, whereas the V and J calls and clone size are those reported in that table. This sample holds about 120,000 clones; around 77% were observed only once. Approximately 4.2% of the sample rests with the top ten.

Including cysteine and phenylalanine, the CDR3 has 14 amino acids. Solely the CDR3 DNA is kept, with 42 bases framed from the first base. In the germline V gene, CDR1 corresponds to SGHAT and CDR2 to FQNNGV. From V the trimming removes 5 bases and from J it removes 10 bases, while the gene matches leave 12 bases of the junction unaccounted for. A single count supports this clone. No cognate antigen has been identified for it. There are no base qualities to consult, and no much larger clone falls within one base. The chain couples TRBV11-2 to TRBJ1-2; TRBD1 lines up with 8 middle nucleotides. Sequenced: PBMCs. This TCR derives from a male donor in good health and CMV-seropositive. The nucleotides read TGTGCCAGCAGCCAGCACGGACAGGGCCATGCCTACACCTTC. Its protein is CASSQHGQGHAYTF.